These 8 T cell receptor beta chains share one sample of origin, sequenced in a study of blood T cell repertoires in COVID-19. Assay: immunoSEQ multiplex PCR; the TCRdb copy retains only in-frame clones and omits some. The sample includes about 200,000 clones, about 87% of them seen just once. Material for sequencing was peripheral blood. The receptors were gathered from a man between 60 and 70 years old with acute or convalescent COVID-19.

The rearrangement links TRBV14 to TRBJ2-1, with 11 bases fitting TRBD1. Germline CDR1 SGHDN, CDR2 FVKESK. The CDR3 is made up of 16 amino acids. With 4 bases clipped from V and 6 bases from J, the junction kept 8 bases outside the gene matches. CDR3 loop: CASSPTGTGGRNEQFF. The CDR3, as DNA: TGTGCCAGCAGCCCTACCGGGACAGGGGGTCGCAATGAGCAGTTCTTC.

The chain joins TRBV5-1 to TRBJ2-7; the D gene is possibly TRBD1 (5 bases). This CDR3 is 14 amino acids long. The V and J ends lost 3 bases and 0 bases respectively, with 10 bases between them. CDR1 and CDR2 from the germline V gene are SGHRS and YFSETQ. CDR3 protein: CASSSQGSSYEQYF. The CDR3 nucleotides are TGCGCCAGCAGCTCGCAGGGCAGCTCCTACGAGCAGTACTTC.

The rearrangement uses TRBV9 and TRBJ2-1, with 9 bases lining up with TRBD1. The trim removed 2 bases at V and 8 bases at J, leaving 8 bases unmatched. The CDR3 length is 15 residues. Germline CDR1 and CDR2: SGDLS and YYNGEE. The CDR3: CASSVGTGKVDEQFF. CDR3 DNA sequence: TGTGCCAGCAGCGTCGGGACAGGGAAAGTGGATGAGCAGTTCTTC.

The chain combines TRBV28 with TRBJ1-2; D is perhaps TRBD1 (5 bases). The CDR3 sequence is 12 residues long. V was pared by 9 bases and J by 6 bases, with 14 bases between. Germline CDR1 MDHEN, CDR2 SYDVKM. CDR3 sequence (DNA): TGTGCCAGTACCACAGGCGGAGATGGCTACACCTTC. The encoded protein is CASTTGGDGYTF.

This sequence joins TRBV19 and TRBJ1-1; D unresolved. This CDR3 is 14 amino acids long. Germline CDR1 and CDR2: LNHDA and SQIVND (reference sequence). V lost 6 bases, J lost 1 base, and 12 bases lay in between. CDR3 loop: CASSRREPNTEAFF. CDR3 DNA: TGTGCCAGTAGCCGAAGAGAGCCGAACACTGAAGCTTTCTTT.

This clone was counted once. This sequence joins TRBV5-1 and TRBJ2-3; D not certain. The germline V gene encodes CDR1 SGHRS and CDR2 YFSETQ. Trimming took 0 bases from V and 3 from J, leaving 8 bases between them. CDR3 length equals 14 residues. The CDR3 DNA follows: TGCGCCAGCAGCTTGGGGGCCAGAACAGATACGCAGTATTTT. Translation gives CASSLGARTDTQYF.

This rearrangement joins TRBV12-3 or TRBV12-4 to TRBJ1-2; possibly TRBD1 for D (6 bases). The CDR3 has 13 residues. V was trimmed by 6 bases and J by 5 bases, leaving 13 bases between them. CDR3 region: CASRSGGAYGYTF. The CDR3 DNA sequence: TGTGCCAGCAGGTCCGGGGGGGCGTATGGCTACACCTTC.

The genes are TRBV4-2 and TRBJ2-7; 12 bases fit TRBD1. J gave up 3 bases and V 1 base, and 4 bases lay outside the gene matches. The CDR3 is 16 amino acids. The germline V gene has CDR1 LGHNA and CDR2 YNFKEQ. The CDR3 bases are TGTGCCAGCAGCCAAGGGGGACAGGGGGCATACTACGAGCAGTACTTC. It codes for CASSQGGQGAYYEQYF.